One T cell receptor (beta chain) is described in this entry. Its antigen is not identified. This sample was included in a study of CD8+ T cells in alopecia areata. General study findings and limits: On tofacitinib, scalp and blood still held many of the expanded lesional clones.

TCR sequencing used cDNA made by reverse transcription of extracted RNA. The assay was immunoSEQ multiplex PCR, and TCRdb's table has in-frame clones only and misses some. The sample consists of approximately 110,000 clones, 56% of them appearing once. Treatment denoted: oral pan-JAK inhibitor, 5-10 mg twice daily. Alopecia areata patients gave lesional scalp punch biopsies and peripheral blood samples. This sequence was found in a human donor with alopecia areata. This sample comprised CD4+ T cells sorted from blood, obtained at week 24, from a patient treated with tofacitinib.

In DNA form, the CDR3 reads TGTGCCAGCAGTTCCAGGACAGCTAATTCACCCCTCCACTTT. It specifies CASSSRTANSPLHF. The chain has TRBV6-6 and TRBJ1-6; D might be TRBD1 (6 bases). The CDR3 is 14 amino acids. Trimming removed 4 bases from V and 6 bases from J, with 10 bases in between. CDR1 and CDR2 from the germline V gene are MNHNY and SVGAGI (reference sequence).